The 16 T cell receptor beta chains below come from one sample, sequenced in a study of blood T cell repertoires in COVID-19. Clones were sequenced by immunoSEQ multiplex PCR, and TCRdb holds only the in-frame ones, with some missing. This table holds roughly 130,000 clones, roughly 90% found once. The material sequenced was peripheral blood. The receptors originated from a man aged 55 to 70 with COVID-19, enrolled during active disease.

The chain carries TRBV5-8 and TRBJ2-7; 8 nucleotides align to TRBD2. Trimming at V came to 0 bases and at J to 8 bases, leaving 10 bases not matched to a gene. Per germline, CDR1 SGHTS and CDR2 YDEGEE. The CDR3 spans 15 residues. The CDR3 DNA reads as TGTGCCAGCAGCTTGGCCCAATCGACTAGCGCAAAGCAGTACTTC. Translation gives CASSLAQSTSAKQYF.

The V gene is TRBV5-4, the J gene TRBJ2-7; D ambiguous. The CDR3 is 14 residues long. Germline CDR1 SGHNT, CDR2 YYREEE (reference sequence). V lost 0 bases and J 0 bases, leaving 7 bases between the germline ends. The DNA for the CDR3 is TGTGCCAGCAGCTTGGGTCCTAGCTCCTACGAGCAGTACTTC. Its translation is CASSLGPSSYEQYF. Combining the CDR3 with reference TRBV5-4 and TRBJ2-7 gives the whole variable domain ETGVTQSPTHLIKTRGQQVTLRCSSQSGHNTVSWYQQALGQGPQFIFQYYREEENGRGNFPPRFSGLQFPNYSSELNVNALELDDSALYLCASSLGPSSYEQYFGPGTRLTVT.

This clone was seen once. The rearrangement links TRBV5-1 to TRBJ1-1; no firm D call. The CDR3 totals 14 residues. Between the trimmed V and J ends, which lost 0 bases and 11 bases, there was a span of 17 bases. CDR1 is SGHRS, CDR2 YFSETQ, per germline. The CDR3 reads CASSLAISTPGAFF. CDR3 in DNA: TGCGCCAGCAGCTTGGCCATATCCACCCCAGGCGCTTTCTTT.

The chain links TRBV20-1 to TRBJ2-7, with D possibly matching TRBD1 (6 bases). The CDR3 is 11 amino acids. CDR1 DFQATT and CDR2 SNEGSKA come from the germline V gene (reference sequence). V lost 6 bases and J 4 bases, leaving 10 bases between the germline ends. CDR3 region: CSAEQGYEQYF. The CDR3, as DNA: TGCAGTGCGGAACAGGGATACGAGCAGTACTTC.

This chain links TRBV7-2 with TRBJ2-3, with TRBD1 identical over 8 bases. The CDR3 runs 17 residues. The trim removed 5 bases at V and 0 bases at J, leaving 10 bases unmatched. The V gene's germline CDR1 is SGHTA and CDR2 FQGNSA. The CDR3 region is CASSTPDRGKSTDTQYF. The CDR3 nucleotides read TGTGCCAGCAGCACGCCTGACAGGGGTAAAAGCACAGATACGCAGTATTTT.

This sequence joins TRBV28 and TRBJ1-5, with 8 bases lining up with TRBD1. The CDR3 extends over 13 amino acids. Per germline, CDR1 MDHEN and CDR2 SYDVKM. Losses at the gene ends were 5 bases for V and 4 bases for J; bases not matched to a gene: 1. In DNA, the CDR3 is TGTGCCAGCAGTCGACAGGGGAATCAGCCCCAGCATTTT. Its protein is CASSRQGNQPQHF.

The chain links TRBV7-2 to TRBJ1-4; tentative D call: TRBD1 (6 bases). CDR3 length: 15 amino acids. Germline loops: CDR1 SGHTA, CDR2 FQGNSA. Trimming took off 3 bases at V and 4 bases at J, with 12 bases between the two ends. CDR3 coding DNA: TGTGCCAGCAGCTTTGAAGGCAGGGGTAATGAAAAACTGTTTTTT. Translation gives CASSFEGRGNEKLFF.

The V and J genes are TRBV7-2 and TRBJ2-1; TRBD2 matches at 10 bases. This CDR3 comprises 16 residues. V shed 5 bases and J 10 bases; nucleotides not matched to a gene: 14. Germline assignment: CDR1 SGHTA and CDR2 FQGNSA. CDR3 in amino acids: CASSPQPGLAFKEQFF. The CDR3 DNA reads TGTGCCAGCAGCCCCCAGCCGGGACTAGCGTTTAAGGAGCAGTTCTTC.

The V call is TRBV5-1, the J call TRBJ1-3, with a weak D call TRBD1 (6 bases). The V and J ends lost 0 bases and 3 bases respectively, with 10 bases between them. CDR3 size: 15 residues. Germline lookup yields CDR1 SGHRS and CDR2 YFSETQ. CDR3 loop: CASSLVQGFGNTIYF. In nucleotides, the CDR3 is TGCGCCAGCAGCTTGGTTCAGGGGTTTGGAAACACCATATATTTT.

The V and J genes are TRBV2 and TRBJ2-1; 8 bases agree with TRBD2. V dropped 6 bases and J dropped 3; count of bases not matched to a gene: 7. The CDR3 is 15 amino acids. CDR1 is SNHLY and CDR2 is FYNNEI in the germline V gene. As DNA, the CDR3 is TGTGCCAGCAGAAATAGCGGGGCAAGCTACAATGAGCAGTTCTTC. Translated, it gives CASRNSGASYNEQFF.

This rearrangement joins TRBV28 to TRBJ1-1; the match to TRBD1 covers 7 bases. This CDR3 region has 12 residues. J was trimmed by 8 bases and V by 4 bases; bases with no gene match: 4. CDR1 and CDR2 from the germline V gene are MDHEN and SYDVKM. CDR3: CASSSGDSEAFF. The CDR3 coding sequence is TGTGCCAGCAGTTCCGGGGACAGCGAAGCTTTCTTT.

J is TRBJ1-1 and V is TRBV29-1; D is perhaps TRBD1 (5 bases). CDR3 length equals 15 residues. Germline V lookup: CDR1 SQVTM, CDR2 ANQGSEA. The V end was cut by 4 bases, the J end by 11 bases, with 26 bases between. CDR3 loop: CSVAYSGTRRLAAFF. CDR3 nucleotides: TGCAGCGTTGCCTACTCCGGGACTCGTCGATTGGCCGCTTTCTTT.

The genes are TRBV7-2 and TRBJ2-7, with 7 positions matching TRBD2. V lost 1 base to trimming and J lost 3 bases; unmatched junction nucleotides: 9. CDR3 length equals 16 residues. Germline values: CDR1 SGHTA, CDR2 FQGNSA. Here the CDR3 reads CASSLVGGRAGYEQYF. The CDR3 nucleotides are TGTGCCAGCAGCTTAGTGGGTGGGAGGGCCGGCTACGAGCAGTACTTC.

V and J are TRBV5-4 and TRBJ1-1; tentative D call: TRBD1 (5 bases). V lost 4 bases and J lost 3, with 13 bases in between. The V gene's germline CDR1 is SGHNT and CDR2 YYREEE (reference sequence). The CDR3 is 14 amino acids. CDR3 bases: TGTGCCAGCAGCCAAGGGTCGGGGGACACTGAAGCTTTCTTT. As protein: CASSQGSGDTEAFF.

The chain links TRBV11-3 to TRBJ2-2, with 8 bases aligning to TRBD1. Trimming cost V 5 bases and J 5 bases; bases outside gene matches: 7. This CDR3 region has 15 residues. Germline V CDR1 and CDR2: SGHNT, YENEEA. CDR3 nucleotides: TGTGCCAGCAGCGCTAGACAGGGGTTGACCGGGGAGCTGTTTTTT. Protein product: CASSARQGLTGELFF. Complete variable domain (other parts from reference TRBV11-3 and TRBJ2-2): EAGVVQSPRYKIIEKKQPVAFWCNPISGHNTLYWYLQNLGQGPELLIRYENEEAVDDSQLPKDRFSAERLKGVDSTLKIQPAELGDSAVYLCASSARQGLTGELFFGEGSRLTVL.

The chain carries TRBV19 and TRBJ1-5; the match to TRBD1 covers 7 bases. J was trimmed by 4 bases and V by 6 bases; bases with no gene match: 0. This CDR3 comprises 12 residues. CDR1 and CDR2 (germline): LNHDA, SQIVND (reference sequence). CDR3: CASRQGNQPQHF. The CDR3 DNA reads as TGTGCCAGTAGACAGGGGAATCAGCCCCAGCATTTT.